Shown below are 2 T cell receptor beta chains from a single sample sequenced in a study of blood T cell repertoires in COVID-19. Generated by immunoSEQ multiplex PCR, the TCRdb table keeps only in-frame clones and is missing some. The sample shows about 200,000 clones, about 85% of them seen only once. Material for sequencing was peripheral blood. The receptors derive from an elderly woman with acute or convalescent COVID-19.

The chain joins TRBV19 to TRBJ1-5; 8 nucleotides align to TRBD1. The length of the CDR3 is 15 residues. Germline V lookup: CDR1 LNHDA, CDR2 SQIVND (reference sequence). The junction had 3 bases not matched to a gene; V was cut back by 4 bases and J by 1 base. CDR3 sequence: CASSTQGASNQPQHF. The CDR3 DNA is TGTGCCAGTAGTACCCAGGGGGCGAGCAATCAGCCCCAGCATTTT.

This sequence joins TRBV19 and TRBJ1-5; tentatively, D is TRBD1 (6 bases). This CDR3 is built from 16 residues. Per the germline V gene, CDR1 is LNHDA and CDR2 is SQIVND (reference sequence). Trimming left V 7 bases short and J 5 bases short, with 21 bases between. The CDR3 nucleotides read TGTGCCAGTACTCTCACACCTCAGGGGAGAGATCAGCCCCAGCATTTT. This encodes CASTLTPQGRDQPQHF.